This T cell receptor (beta chain) was sequenced for a study of OX40 agonist ivuxolimab in advanced cancers. The CDR3 contains 12 residues. The V end lost 2 bases, the J end lost 4 bases, and 2 bases lay between the germline ends. Germline V gene sequence: CDR1 MGHRA, CDR2 YSYEKL. Produced via immunoSEQ multiplex PCR; TCRdb's table is partial and in-frame only. The sample has roughly 21,000 clones, about 89% seen once; the top ten hold roughly 17%. This clone was counted only a few times. The sequencing here drew on CD4+ or CD8+ T cells sorted from blood, taken in a trial of the OX40 agonist ivuxolimab. This chain links TRBV4-1 with TRBJ2-2; D remains ambiguous. The source of this sequence is an adult with an advanced solid tumor such as melanoma, head and neck, liver or kidney cancer. CDR3 in amino acids: CASSQPTGELFF. The CDR3 DNA reads TGCGCCAGCAGCCAACCCACCGGGGAGCTGTTTTTT.